The 9 T cell receptor beta chains in this list originate from one sample, sequenced in a study of T cells after yellow fever vaccination. From the 5' RACE reads, TCRdb called clonotypes with MiXCR, one entry per CDR3 protein. The data contain about 350,000 distinct CDR3 sequences, roughly 8% of them singletons. The source material was PBMCs, sampled about 49 days after the first yellow fever vaccination. All receptors derive from a young man who received the YFV17D yellow fever vaccine.

The V call is TRBV30, the J call TRBJ1-4; D ambiguous. Germline V gene sequence: CDR1 GTSNPN, CDR2 SVGIG (reference sequence). This CDR3 spans 13 amino acids. V lost 6 bases and J 0 bases, leaving 8 bases between the germline ends. The CDR3 here is CACTLTTNEKLFF. CDR3 bases: TGTGCCTGTACTCTCACAACTAATGAAAAACTGTTTTTT.

This clonotype was picked up a small number of times. This chain links TRBV20-1 with TRBJ2-2, with 13 positions matching TRBD2. CDR3 length: 17 amino acids. Germline CDR1 reads DFQATT; CDR2 reads SNEGSKA (reference sequence). Trimming cost V 5 bases and J 0 bases; bases outside gene matches: 6. CDR3 loop: CSAHGTSGATNTGELFF. The CDR3 nucleotides read TGCAGTGCTCATGGGACTAGCGGGGCCACGAACACCGGGGAGCTGTTTTTT.

The chain links TRBV12-3 or TRBV12-4 to TRBJ1-3, with D hard to call. CDR3 size: 17 residues. The V end was cut by 1 base, the J end by 2 bases, with 15 bases between. The chain's CDR3 is CASSLEGAQGAGNTIYF. In DNA, the CDR3 is TGTGCCAGCAGTTTAGAAGGAGCTCAAGGCGCTGGAAACACCATATATTTT.

This clonotype was seen a handful of times. CDR3 sequence: CSVDPTGVEGTDTQYF. CDR3 nucleotides: TGCAGCGTTGACCCTACAGGGGTTGAAGGCACAGATACGCAGTATTTT. The chain employs TRBV29-1 and TRBJ2-3, with 7 nucleotides matching TRBD1. Looked up from germline, CDR1 is SQVTM and CDR2 is ANQGSEA. Losses at the gene ends were 3 bases for V and 1 base for J; bases not matched to a gene: 10. This CDR3 spans 16 amino acids.

This clonotype was counted ten times or more. This chain uses TRBV6-5 with TRBJ1-1, with D possibly TRBD1 on 6 matching bases. Trimming took off 0 bases at V and 1 base at J, with 9 bases between the two ends. This CDR3 region has 15 residues. Germline CDR1 MNHEY, CDR2 SVGAGI. This CDR3 reads CASSYSGTPNTEAFF. DNA of the CDR3: TGTGCCAGCAGTTACTCCGGGACACCGAACACTGAAGCTTTCTTT.

The chain recombines TRBV11-2 with TRBJ2-1; D remains unclear. The germline CDR1 and CDR2 sequences are SGHAT and FQNNGV. CDR3 length: 13 residues. Trimming removed 2 bases from V and 8 bases from J, with 10 bases in between. CDR3 sequence (DNA): TGTGCCAGCAGCTTAAGTGTAACCGATGAGCAGTTCTTC. Translation: CASSLSVTDEQFF.

This clonotype was observed a handful of times. This chain uses TRBV29-1 with TRBJ2-7; possible D gene TRBD2, 5 bases. The CDR3 is 13 amino acids. Trimming left V 6 bases short and J 4 bases short, with 16 bases between. Germline CDR1 and CDR2: SQVTM and ANQGSEA. Written as DNA, the CDR3 is TGCAGCGTGGAGGACGACCGCGGGTACGAGCAGTACTTC. This codes for CSVEDDRGYEQYF.

The sample holds a few counts of this clonotype. J is TRBJ2-1 and V is TRBV12-3 or TRBV12-4; possible D gene TRBD2, 6 bases. The CDR3 runs 12 residues. V was pared by 1 base and J by 15 bases, with 13 bases between. This CDR3 reads CASSLGRGIWFF. CDR3 nucleotide sequence: TGTGCCAGCAGTTTAGGGCGGGGTATCTGGTTCTTC.

The rearrangement joins TRBV6-1 to TRBJ1-1; D is uncertain. CDR1 and CDR2 from the germline V gene are MNHNS and SASEGT. This CDR3 is built from 14 residues. V was shortened by 6 bases and J by 5 bases, with 16 bases between the two germline ends. CDR3 in DNA: TGTGCCAGCAGCGGAGAGGGCAGCGGGACTGAAGCTTTCTTT. It yields the protein CASSGEGSGTEAFF.